These 26 T cell receptor beta chains share one sample of origin, sequenced in a study of molecular identifiers for immune sequencing clone quantification. Each CDR3 protein is one row after TCRdb ran MiXCR on the PCR reads. Among about 510,000 distinct CDR3 sequences, around 23% were seen once, and the ten largest hold around 0.76%. The sequenced material came from naive CD8+ T cells from blood, with Jurkat cell RNA spiked in. The subset denotes: FACS-sorted CD8+CD4-CCR7+CD45RA+ naive T cells. The source is a human donor in good health. Some libraries in this study had Jurkat cell RNA spiked in.

This clonotype was picked up many times. This chain joins TRBV5-6 and TRBJ1-5; D not certain. Per the germline V gene, CDR1 is SGHDT and CDR2 is YYEEEE. This CDR3 has 13 amino acids. V lost 0 bases to trimming and J lost 4 bases, with 5 bases between them. The CDR3 nucleotides read TGTGCCAGCAGCTTGGCCGTAAATCAGCCCCAGCATTTT. This codes for CASSLAVNQPQHF.

This clonotype was counted only a few times. This chain uses TRBV6-5 with TRBJ1-5; D possibly corresponds to TRBD1 (5 bases). Germline CDR1 reads MNHEY; CDR2 reads SVGAGI. This CDR3 has 14 residues. V was cut by 6 bases and J by 4 bases, with 13 bases left in between. The CDR3 spells CASRAGRGNQPQHF. The CDR3 nucleotides are TGTGCCAGCAGAGCAGGTAGGGGAAATCAGCCCCAGCATTTT.

This chain links TRBV10-3 with TRBJ2-3, with 7 bases that match TRBD2. After removal of 4 bases from V and 2 bases from J, the junction contained 6 bases not matched to a gene. The CDR3 is 15 residues long. The germline gives CDR1 ENHRY, CDR2 SYGVKD. This CDR3 is CAISGNSGPTDTQYF. Written as DNA, the CDR3 is TGTGCCATCAGTGGGAATAGCGGGCCCACAGATACGCAGTATTTT.

The rearrangement links TRBV3-1 to TRBJ2-7; TRBD1 matches 8 bases. The CDR3 consists of 15 residues. Looked up from germline, CDR1 is LGHDT and CDR2 is YNNKEL (reference sequence). The ends lost 1 base at V and 5 bases at J; junction bases unmatched: 7. CDR3 sequence (DNA): TGTGCCAGCAGCCAAGTCTTGGACAGGGCGGACGAGCAGTACTTC. Residues: CASSQVLDRADEQYF.

This clonotype has more than one count but fewer than ten. The chain employs TRBV19 and TRBJ1-5; tentatively, D is TRBD1 (5 bases). Trimming pared 7 bases from V and 1 base from J, leaving 11 bases between. The V gene's germline CDR1 is LNHDA and CDR2 SQIVND (reference sequence). The CDR3 length is 14 residues. The CDR3 sequence is CASIGARSNQPQHF. In nucleotides, the CDR3 is TGTGCCAGTATCGGGGCAAGGAGCAATCAGCCCCAGCATTTT.

This clonotype was detected only a few times. The chain employs TRBV11-2 and TRBJ2-2, with D possibly being TRBD2 (5 bases). Deletions cut 8 bases from V and 3 bases from J, with 16 bases between. Germline CDR1 reads SGHAT; CDR2 reads FQNNGV. CDR3 length: 15 amino acids. DNA of the CDR3: TGTGCCAGCCTCGATATGGGAGAGTACACCGGGGAGCTGTTTTTT. Translated: CASLDMGEYTGELFF.

A remark on this clonotype: Being one base from a much bigger clone, this may be a read error. The chain combines TRBV14 with TRBJ2-2; no clear D gene. Germline CDR1 is SGHDN and CDR2 is FVKESK. V was pared by 5 bases and J by 7 bases, with 14 bases between. This CDR3 has 14 amino acids. The CDR3 DNA reads TGTGCCAGCAGCATACGAGCATCGTTCGGGGAGCTGTTTTTT. As protein: CASSIRASFGELFF.

The genes are TRBV6-2 or TRBV6-3 and TRBJ1-1; possible D gene TRBD1, 5 bases. The V end was cut by 2 bases, the J end by 2 bases, with 15 bases between. The CDR3 spans 16 residues. Looked up from germline, CDR1 is MNHEY and CDR2 is SVGEGT. Here the CDR3 reads CASSYDRRQGNTEAFF. CDR3 nucleotides: TGTGCCAGCAGTTACGACAGAAGGCAGGGCAACACTGAAGCTTTCTTT.

The chain joins TRBV20-1 to TRBJ1-1, with 8 bases matching TRBD1. The CDR3 loop spans 16 amino acids. The germline gives CDR1 DFQATT, CDR2 SNEGSKA (reference sequence). V dropped 2 bases and J dropped 0; count of bases not matched to a gene: 8. As DNA, the CDR3 is TGCAGTGCTAGACCGACACAGGGGGTAATGAACACTGAAGCTTTCTTT. This translates into CSARPTQGVMNTEAFF.

This chain joins TRBV29-1 and TRBJ2-7; no definite D call. CDR1 and CDR2 (germline): SQVTM, ANQGSEA. CDR3 length equals 14 residues. Trimming cost V 5 bases and J 1 base, with 15 bases left between them. CDR3 bases: TGCAGCGTTAGTGTCAGCTGTCCATCCTACGAGCAGTACTTC. Translated, it gives CSVSVSCPSYEQYF.

Turning to this clonotype: A much bigger clone sits one base away, suggesting this may be a read error. The CDR3: CASSQEALAEETRYF. The DNA for the CDR3 is TGCGCCAGCAGCCAAGAGGCGCTAGCTGAAGAGACCCGGTACTTC. This chain joins TRBV4-3 and TRBJ2-5, with TRBD2 as a possible D gene (5 bases). In germline, CDR1 is LGHNA, CDR2 YSLEER. The length of the CDR3 is 15 residues.

This rearrangement joins TRBV30 to TRBJ2-6, with 7 bases matching TRBD2. Germline CDR1 and CDR2: GTSNPN and SVGIG (reference sequence). Unmatched junction bases numbered 4, after V lost 8 bases and J lost 3 bases. The CDR3 totals 13 residues. CDR3 protein: CAGEGLGANVLTF. In nucleotides, the CDR3 is TGTGCCGGGGAGGGACTTGGGGCCAACGTCCTGACTTTC. The full variable domain, in which reference TRBV30 and TRBJ2-6 provide the parts outside the CDR3, is SQTIHQWPATLVQPVGSPLSLECTVEGTSNPNLYWYRQAAGRGLQLLFYSVGIGQISSEVPQNLSASRPQDRQFILSSKKLLLSDSGFYLCAGEGLGANVLTFGAGSRLTVL.

The gene calls are TRBV9 and TRBJ2-3; TRBD2 might be the D (6 bases). The V gene lost 0 bases and the J gene lost 5 bases, with 13 bases spanning the gap. This CDR3 has 15 amino acids. Germline CDR1 reads SGDLS; CDR2 reads YYNGEE. The CDR3 DNA sequence: TGTGCCAGCAGCGTAGGAGGGAGGCATGTAGATACGCAGTATTTT. It translates to CASSVGGRHVDTQYF.

The V gene is TRBV11-2, the J gene TRBJ2-1; D unresolved. Germline CDR1 reads SGHAT; CDR2 reads FQNNGV. The V and J ends lost 0 bases and 2 bases respectively, with 11 bases between them. The CDR3 is made up of 16 amino acids. The CDR3 is CASSLESGSAYNEQFF. The CDR3 region has the DNA TGTGCCAGCAGCTTAGAGAGTGGGTCGGCCTACAATGAGCAGTTCTTC.

This clonotype turned up a few times. This sequence joins TRBV5-1 and TRBJ2-5; D is possibly TRBD1 (6 bases). The CDR3 length is 14 residues. V was clipped by 7 bases and J by 2 bases, with 15 bases between them. The germline gives CDR1 SGHRS, CDR2 YFSETQ. The CDR3 coding sequence is TGCGCCAGCCAAGCCGACAGGAGTCAAGAGACCCAGTACTTC. Translated: CASQADRSQETQYF.

This clonotype occurred many times. The chain is built from TRBV2 and TRBJ2-1, with TRBD2 matching 8 bases. The CDR3 has 15 residues. V was clipped by 7 bases and J by 3 bases; unmatched bases: 8. Looked up from germline, CDR1 is SNHLY and CDR2 is FYNNEI. CDR3 DNA: TGTGCCAGCAATCCAGGACTAGCAAACTACAATGAGCAGTTCTTC. It specifies CASNPGLANYNEQFF. The variable domain in full, with the rest retrieved from reference TRBV2 and TRBJ2-1, is EPEVTQTPSHQVTQMGQEVILRCVPISNHLYFYWYRQILGQKVEFLVSFYNNEISEKSEIFDDQFSVERPDGSNFTLKIRSTKLEDSAMYFCASNPGLANYNEQFFGPGTRLTVL.

This clonotype has at least ten counts. One junction end disagrees with the germline gene, perhaps due to a read error. J is TRBJ2-7 and V is TRBV28; TRBD2 is a possible D gene (5 bases). The CDR3 has 11 residues. Per germline, CDR1 MDHEN and CDR2 SYDVKM. The CDR3 bases are TGCGTTATAGGCTTCGGGGACGAGCAGTACTTC. It encodes CVIGFGDEQYF.

The rearrangement links TRBV12-3 or TRBV12-4 to TRBJ1-1; TRBD1 might be the D (5 bases). V lost 2 bases and J lost 8, with 12 bases in between. This CDR3 has 13 amino acids. In nucleotides, the CDR3 is TGTGCCAGCAGTTTATTGGCAGGGTGGGAAGCTTTCTTT. Translation: CASSLLAGWEAFF.

This clonotype came up a few times. The chain employs TRBV9 and TRBJ2-5; the D gene is possibly TRBD2 (5 bases). In germline, CDR1 is SGDLS, CDR2 YYNGEE. The CDR3 runs 16 residues. Trimming removed 0 bases from V and 4 bases from J, with 16 bases in between. CDR3 region: CASSVGQPGLGETQYF. CDR3 DNA sequence: TGTGCCAGCAGCGTAGGGCAGCCTGGACTTGGAGAGACCCAGTACTTC. The full variable domain, with the rest looked up from reference TRBV9 and TRBJ2-5, is DSGVTQTPKHLITATGQRVTLRCSPRSGDLSVYWYQQSLDQGLQFLIQYYNGEERAKGNILERFSAQQFPDLHSELNLSSLELGDSALYFCASSVGQPGLGETQYFGPGTRLLVL.

The chain employs TRBV6-2 or TRBV6-3 and TRBJ2-7, with TRBD1 identical over 7 bases. Germline trimming cut 5 bases from V and 6 bases from J; bases unmatched to any gene: 4. The germline V gene has CDR1 MNHEY and CDR2 SVGEGT. The CDR3 consists of 12 residues. CDR3 amino acids: CASSPDRAEQYF. The CDR3 DNA is TGTGCCAGCAGTCCCGACAGGGCCGAGCAGTACTTC.

With regard to this clonotype: Given a much more abundant clone one base away, this may be a read error. The chain uses TRBV7-9 and TRBJ2-3, with D tentatively TRBD2 (6 bases). CDR3 length equals 17 residues. V was pared by 5 bases and J by 0 bases, with 18 bases between. Per germline, CDR1 SEHNR and CDR2 FQNEAQ (reference sequence). CDR3 region: CASSPPAGPLSTDTQYF. CDR3 bases: TGTGCCAGCAGCCCCCCGGCGGGGCCCCTTAGCACAGATACGCAGTATTTT.

This clonotype was observed many times. V gene TRBV6-4 combines with J gene TRBJ2-3; 8 nucleotides line up with TRBD2. This CDR3 is built from 14 residues. Germline CDR1 is MRHNA and CDR2 is SNTAGT. J gave up 5 bases and V 9 bases, and 10 bases lay outside the gene matches. This CDR3 reads CASRVFLAGDTQYF. As DNA, the CDR3 is TGTGCCAGTCGTGTCTTCCTAGCGGGAGATACGCAGTATTTT.

Details on this clonotype: A read error is possible here, since a much larger clone lies one base away. The V gene is TRBV30, the J gene TRBJ2-7, with D perhaps TRBD2 (6 bases). The CDR3 loop spans 14 amino acids. Germline CDR1 is GTSNPN and CDR2 is SVGIG (reference sequence). The CDR3 is CARSAGIGTYEQYF. DNA of the CDR3: TGTGCCAGGAGTGCGGGAATAGGGACCTACGAGCAGTACTTC.

The rearrangement links TRBV6-2 or TRBV6-3 to TRBJ2-7, with D possibly TRBD1 on 5 matching bases. From germline, CDR1 is MNHEY and CDR2 SVGEGT. The CDR3 consists of 14 residues. V lost 4 bases to trimming and J lost 5 bases, with 15 bases between them. CDR3 amino acids: CASSCGLSGNEQYF. CDR3 nucleotide sequence: TGTGCCAGCAGTTGCGGCCTATCAGGGAACGAGCAGTACTTC.

The V call is TRBV19, the J call TRBJ2-1; 9 bases match TRBD2. The length of the CDR3 is 14 residues. The junction had 7 bases not matched to a gene; V was cut back by 9 bases and J by 4 bases. CDR1 is LNHDA and CDR2 is SQIVND in the germline V gene (reference sequence). The CDR3 loop reads CASLSGGDYNEQFF. CDR3 DNA: TGTGCCAGCCTTAGCGGGGGAGATTACAATGAGCAGTTCTTC.

V is TRBV3-1 and J is TRBJ1-5; D is ambiguous. The CDR3 spans 18 residues. Trimming removed 1 base at V and 0 bases at J, with 16 bases between. Germline values: CDR1 LGHDT, CDR2 YNNKEL (reference sequence). The CDR3 loop reads CASSQGPTASNSNQPQHF. The CDR3 DNA sequence: TGTGCCAGCAGCCAAGGGCCAACTGCGAGTAATAGCAATCAGCCCCAGCATTTT.